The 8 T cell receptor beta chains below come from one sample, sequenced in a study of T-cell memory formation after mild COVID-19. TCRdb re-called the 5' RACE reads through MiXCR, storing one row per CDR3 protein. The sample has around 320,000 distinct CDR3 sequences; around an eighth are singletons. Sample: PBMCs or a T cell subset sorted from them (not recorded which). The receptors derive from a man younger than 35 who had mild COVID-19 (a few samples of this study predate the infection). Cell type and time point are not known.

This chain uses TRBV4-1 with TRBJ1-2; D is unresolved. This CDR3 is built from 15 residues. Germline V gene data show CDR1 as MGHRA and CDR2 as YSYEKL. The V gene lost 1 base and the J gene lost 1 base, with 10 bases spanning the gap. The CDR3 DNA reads TGCGCCAGCAGCCAAGTCAGTGAGGTTAACTATGGCTACACCTTC. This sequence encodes CASSQVSEVNYGYTF.

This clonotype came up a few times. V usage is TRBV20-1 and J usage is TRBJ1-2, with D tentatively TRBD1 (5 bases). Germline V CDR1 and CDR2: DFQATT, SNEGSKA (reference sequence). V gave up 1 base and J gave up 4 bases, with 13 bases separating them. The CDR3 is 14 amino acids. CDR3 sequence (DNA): TGCAGTGCTAGAGCTGCAGGGTCCATCTATGGCTACACCTTC. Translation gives CSARAAGSIYGYTF.

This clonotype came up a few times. In DNA form, the CDR3 reads TGCGCCAGCAGCATCTACAGGGACGGCTACACCTTC. Translation gives CASSIYRDGYTF. This chain uses TRBV5-1 with TRBJ1-2; D may be TRBD1 (6 bases). The CDR3 is 12 amino acids. Trimming shortened V by 4 bases and J by 8 bases, and 12 bases separated the two germline ends. Looked up from germline, CDR1 is SGHRS and CDR2 is YFSETQ.

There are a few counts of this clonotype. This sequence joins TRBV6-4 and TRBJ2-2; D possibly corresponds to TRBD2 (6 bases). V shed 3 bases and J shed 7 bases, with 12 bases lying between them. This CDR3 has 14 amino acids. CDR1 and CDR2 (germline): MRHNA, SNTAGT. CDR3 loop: CASSEKGGGGELFF. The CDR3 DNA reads TGTGCCAGCAGTGAGAAGGGAGGTGGCGGGGAGCTGTTTTTT.

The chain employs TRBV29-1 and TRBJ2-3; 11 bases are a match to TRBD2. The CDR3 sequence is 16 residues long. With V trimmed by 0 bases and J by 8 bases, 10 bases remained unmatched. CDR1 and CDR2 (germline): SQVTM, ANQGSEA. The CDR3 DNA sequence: TGCAGCGTTGAAGATCCCTTGAGTCTAGCGGGGGGTACGCAGTATTTT. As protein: CSVEDPLSLAGGTQYF.

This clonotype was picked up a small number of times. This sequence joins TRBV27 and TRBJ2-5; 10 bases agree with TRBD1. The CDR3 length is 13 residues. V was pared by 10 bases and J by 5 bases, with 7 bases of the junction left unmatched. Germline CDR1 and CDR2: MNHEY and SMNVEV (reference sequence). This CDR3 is CATWTGGEETQYF. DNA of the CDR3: TGTGCCACCTGGACAGGGGGTGAGGAGACCCAGTACTTC.

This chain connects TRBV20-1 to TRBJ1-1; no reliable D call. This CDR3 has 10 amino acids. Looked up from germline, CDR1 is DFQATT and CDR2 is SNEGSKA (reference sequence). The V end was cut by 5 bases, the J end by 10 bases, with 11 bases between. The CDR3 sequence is CSAGLGIAFF. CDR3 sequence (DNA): TGCAGTGCTGGGCTAGGGATAGCTTTCTTT.

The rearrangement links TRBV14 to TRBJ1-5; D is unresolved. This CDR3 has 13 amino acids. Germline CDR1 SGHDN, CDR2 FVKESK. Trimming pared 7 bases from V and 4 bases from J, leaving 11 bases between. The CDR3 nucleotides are TGTGCCAGCACCGCTCCCAGTAATCAGCCCCAGCATTTT. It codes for CASTAPSNQPQHF. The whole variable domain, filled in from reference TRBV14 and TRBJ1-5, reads EAGVTQFPSHSVIEKGQTVTLRCDPISGHDNLYWYRRVMGKEIKFLLHFVKESKQDESGMPNNRFLAERTGGTYSTLKVQPAELEDSGVYFCASTAPSNQPQHFGDGTRLSIL.